The present T cell receptor beta chain was sequenced within a study of cytomegalovirus exposure and HLA in healthy donors. The CDR3 contains 16 residues. The ends were cut back, 5 bases at V and 4 bases at J, with 18 bases in the middle. Germline CDR1 SEHNR, CDR2 FQNEAQ (reference sequence). This clone has just one count. The primer mix had 60 Vbeta and 13 Jbeta primers. Method: immunoSEQ multiplex PCR; TCRdb's copy keeps in-frame clones and lacks some. The sample shows around 100,000 clones, approximately 72% of them seen only once. The sequenced sample was PBMCs. The chain carries TRBV7-9 and TRBJ2-1; maybe TRBD1 (6 bases). This receptor was taken from a woman in her forties or fifties in good health and CMV-seronegative. The CDR3 DNA follows: TGTGCCAGCAGCCAACCTAGGACAGCAGGGTACAATGAGCAGTTCTTC. Its translation: CASSQPRTAGYNEQFF.